This section outlines one TCR beta chain sequence together with its context. The PCR had 60 Vbeta and 13 Jbeta primers. The assay was immunoSEQ multiplex PCR, and TCRdb's table has in-frame clones only and misses some. This table holds about 150,000 clones, about three quarters found once. The donors comprised healthy bone marrow donors. The V gene end was trimmed by 4 bases and the J gene end by 3 bases; junction bases not matched to a gene: 6. The CDR3 extends over 15 amino acids. The germline CDR1 and CDR2 sequences are SGHRS and YFSETQ. This specimen comes from a study of cytomegalovirus exposure and HLA in healthy donors.

The specimen sequenced was PBMCs. The J gene is TRBJ1-4, the V gene TRBV5-1; TRBD1 aligns across 7 bases. This receptor was obtained from a woman aged 40 to 50 in good health and CMV-seronegative. The CDR3 nucleotides are TGCGCCAGCAGCGCCAGGGGGTGGCCTAATGAAAAACTGTTTTTT. This sequence encodes CASSARGWPNEKLFF.